A selection of T cell receptor beta chains follows, all from one sample in a study of blood T cells in healthy people across ages. TCRdb reprocessed the 5' RACE reads via MiXCR and lists one record per CDR3 protein. The sample has about 750,000 distinct CDR3 sequences, approximately 55% seen once. The material sequenced was blood. Receptor source: an elderly man in good health. The CDR3 runs from the conserved cysteine through the conserved F or W. D genes are given only for firm matches. Clone size is not always given. Where it is, it says once, few, many or a class for expanded clones.

D,V,size,J,CDR3,DNA
TRBD2,TRBV11-1,few,TRBJ2-6,CASSLGSSGSGNANVLTF,TGTGCCAGCAGCTTAGGGTCGAGCGGGAGTGGTAACGCCAACGTCCTGACTTTC
-,TRBV5-6,few,TRBJ1-5,CASSLASRAYQPQHF,TGTGCCAGCAGCTTGGCCTCCAGGGCATATCAGCCCCAGCATTTT
-,TRBV28,-,TRBJ2-1,CASSLLGGGSEQFF,TGTGCCAGCAGTTTATTAGGCGGGGGCAGTGAGCAGTTCTTC
-,TRBV7-8,-,TRBJ2-7,CASSQGGPTRFF,TGTGCCAGCAGCCAGGGTGGGCCCACCCGGTTCTTC
-,TRBV14,-,TRBJ1-2,CASSQDRRVSLSGYTF,TGTGCCAGCAGCCAAGATAGGAGGGTTTCACTGTCGGGCTACACCTTC
-,TRBV3-1,once,TRBJ2-1,CASSQRETYNEQFF,TGTGCCAGCAGCCAGCGGGAAACCTACAATGAGCAGTTCTTC
TRBD2,TRBV9,few,TRBJ2-7,CASSVGGSGSSYEQYF,TGTGCCAGCAGCGTAGGCGGTAGCGGGAGCTCCTACGAGCAGTACTTC
-,TRBV10-3,-,TRBJ2-5,CAIRGLGSQETQYF,TGTGCCATCAGGGGACTCGGGTCACAAGAGACCCAGTACTTC
-,TRBV7-3,-,TRBJ2-1,CASSTGAYNEQFF,TGTGCCAGCAGCACCGGGGCTTACAATGAGCAGTTCTTC
TRBD1,TRBV14,once,TRBJ1-2,CASSHPWGQDHGYTF,TGTGCCAGCAGCCACCCCTGGGGACAGGACCATGGCTACACCTTC
-,TRBV9,-,TRBJ2-2,CASSRELDGELFF,TGTGCCAGCAGCCGTGAATTGGACGGGGAGCTGTTTTTT
-,TRBV12-3/TRBV12-4,once,TRBJ2-2,CASTGTADTGELFF,TGTGCCAGCACGGGGACGGCGGACACCGGGGAGCTGTTTTTT
TRBD1,TRBV24-1,-,TRBJ1-1,CATSDAAGGTEAFF,TGTGCCACCAGTGATGCTGCAGGGGGCACTGAAGCTTTCTTT
-,TRBV6-1,-,TRBJ2-7,CASSERLPYEQYF,TGTGCCAGCAGTGAACGACTGCCCTACGAGCAGTACTTC
TRBD2,TRBV7-3,few,TRBJ2-1,CASSFPTSGSTTYNEQFF,TGTGCCAGCAGCTTTCCGACTAGCGGGAGTACCACCTACAATGAGCAGTTCTTC
-,TRBV6-1,-,TRBJ2-1,CASSESVIARYKEQFF,TGTGCCAGCAGTGAATCGGTGATCGCAAGGTACAAGGAGCAGTTCTTC
TRBD1,TRBV12-3/TRBV12-4,-,TRBJ1-6,CASSLRDSNSPLHF,TGTGCCAGCAGTCTCCGGGACAGTAATTCACCCCTCCACTTT
-,TRBV28,few,TRBJ1-2,CASSQGWTVAGYTF,TGTGCCAGCAGCCAGGGCTGGACAGTTGCCGGCTACACCTTC
TRBD2,TRBV6-6,-,TRBJ2-1,CASSYGREGRYAEQFF,TGTGCCAGCAGTTACGGGCGGGAGGGCCGCTATGCTGAGCAGTTCTTC
TRBD1,TRBV6-2/TRBV6-3,many,TRBJ2-5,CASSRTGQETQYF,TGTGCCAGCAGTCGGACAGGCCAAGAGACCCAGTACTTC
-,TRBV5-1,-,TRBJ1-2,CASSLESVNYGYTF,TGCGCCAGCAGCTTGGAGTCAGTTAACTATGGCTACACCTTC
-,TRBV6-6,-,TRBJ2-5,CASSDRQDQETQYF,TGTGCCAGCAGTGACCGGCAGGACCAAGAGACCCAGTACTTC
TRBD2,TRBV20-1,-,TRBJ2-5,CSATSGRALETQYF,TGCAGTGCTACCAGCGGGAGGGCCCTGGAGACCCAGTACTTC
TRBD2,TRBV6-2/TRBV6-3,few,TRBJ2-7,CASRTSGSITYNEQYF,TGTGCCAGTAGGACTAGCGGGAGTATAACCTACAATGAGCAGTACTTC
TRBD1,TRBV2,many,TRBJ2-1,CAIGQGPYNEQFF,TGTGCCATCGGACAGGGCCCCTACAATGAGCAGTTCTTC
-,TRBV20-1,-,TRBJ1-4,CSARSGSGEKLFF,TGCAGTGCTAGATCCGGGAGCGGAGAAAAACTGTTTTTT
-,TRBV24-1,few,TRBJ2-1,CATSDLPYGGREGEQFF,TGTGCCACCAGTGATTTGCCATATGGGGGGCGAGAGGGTGAGCAGTTCTTC
-,TRBV18,-,TRBJ1-1,CASSPPEFYGEAFF,TGTGCCAGCTCACCACCGGAGTTTTATGGTGAAGCTTTCTTT
-,TRBV20-1,-,TRBJ2-1,CSAHRDPTYNEQFF,TGCAGTGCGCACCGGGACCCGACCTACAATGAGCAGTTCTTC
-,TRBV6-5,-,TRBJ1-3,CASSYSSGNTIYF,TGTGCCAGCAGTTACTCGTCTGGAAACACCATATATTTT
TRBD2,TRBV12-3/TRBV12-4,-,TRBJ2-7,CASIDSWEGYEQYF,TGTGCCAGCATTGACAGTTGGGAGGGGTACGAGCAGTACTTC
-,TRBV5-1,-,TRBJ2-2,CASSRLAASNTGELFF,TGCGCCAGCAGCCGCCTAGCTGCTTCGAACACCGGGGAGCTGTTTTTT
-,TRBV5-4,-,TRBJ2-2,CASSPASRRNTGELFF,TGTGCCAGCAGCCCCGCATCCCGTAGGAACACCGGGGAGCTGTTTTTT
-,TRBV20-1,-,TRBJ2-3,CSALGGTFRPDTQYF,TGCAGTGCCCTAGGGGGAACCTTCCGTCCAGATACGCAGTATTTT
-,TRBV2,-,TRBJ1-2,CASSAGATYGYTF,TGTGCCAGCAGTGCAGGGGCGACCTATGGCTACACCTTC
-,TRBV7-2,-,TRBJ2-1,CASSFGGLGINEQFF,TGTGCCAGCAGCTTTGGGGGGTTGGGGATAAATGAGCAGTTCTTC
TRBD2,TRBV7-2,once,TRBJ2-7,CASSPTSGRASYEQYF,TGTGCCAGCAGCCCCACTAGCGGGAGGGCAAGCTACGAGCAGTACTTC
-,TRBV6-1,-,TRBJ2-3,CASTIEEFGDTQYF,TGTGCCAGCACGATAGAGGAGTTCGGAGATACGCAGTATTTT
-,TRBV18,-,TRBJ1-1,CASSPSAGPGNTETFF,TGTGCCAGCTCACCCTCTGCCGGACCTGGGAACACTGAAACTTTCTTT
-,TRBV29-1,-,TRBJ2-2,CSVAGRTAGGAGELFF,TGCAGCGTTGCGGGAAGGACAGCCGGAGGCGCCGGGGAGCTGTTTTTT
TRBD2,TRBV2,-,TRBJ2-7,CATRGSGKEYEQYF,TGTGCCACCAGAGGTAGCGGGAAGGAATACGAGCAGTACTTC
-,TRBV29-1,-,TRBJ2-3,CSVEEGQGTDTQYF,TGCAGCGTTGAAGAGGGGCAAGGCACAGATACGCAGTATTTT
TRBD2,TRBV9,-,TRBJ2-1,CASSARLALYNEQFF,TGTGCCAGCAGCGCCCGACTAGCGCTTTACAATGAGCAGTTCTTC
TRBD1,TRBV3-1,-,TRBJ2-7,CVSSPISGQGAYEQYF,TGTGTCAGCAGCCCAATCAGCGGACAGGGGGCCTACGAGCAGTACTTC
TRBD2,TRBV20-1,-,TRBJ2-1,CSARAAGLAGGLQFF,TGCAGTGCTAGAGCTGCGGGGCTAGCGGGAGGCCTACAGTTCTTC
TRBD2,TRBV7-8,few,TRBJ2-1,CASSRLRLAGGHLNEQFF,TGTGCCAGCAGCCGTCTTCGACTAGCGGGAGGCCATCTGAATGAGCAGTTCTTC
-,TRBV3-1,-,TRBJ2-1,CASSQVSRQLYNEQFF,TGTGCCAGCAGCCAAGTTTCGCGGCAACTATACAATGAGCAGTTCTTC
-,TRBV10-3,-,TRBJ1-2,CAIRGGGQEANYGYTF,TGTGCCATCAGGGGGGGCGGACAAGAAGCTAACTATGGCTACACCTTC
TRBD1,TRBV3-1,-,TRBJ1-6,CAPNGTGFSPLHF,TGTGCCCCCAACGGGACAGGGTTTTCACCCCTCCACTTT
-,TRBV20-1,-,TRBJ2-7,CSARDPLYSSYEQYF,TGCAGTGCTAGAGACCCCTTGTACAGTTCCTACGAGCAGTACTTC
-,TRBV3-1,few,TRBJ2-3,CASSHDGQHRDAYF,TGTGCCAGCAGCCATGACGGACAACACAGAGACGCGTATTTT
TRBD1,TRBV12-3/TRBV12-4,few,TRBJ1-1,CASSQQGAEAFF,TGTGCCAGCAGTCAACAGGGGGCTGAAGCTTTCTTT